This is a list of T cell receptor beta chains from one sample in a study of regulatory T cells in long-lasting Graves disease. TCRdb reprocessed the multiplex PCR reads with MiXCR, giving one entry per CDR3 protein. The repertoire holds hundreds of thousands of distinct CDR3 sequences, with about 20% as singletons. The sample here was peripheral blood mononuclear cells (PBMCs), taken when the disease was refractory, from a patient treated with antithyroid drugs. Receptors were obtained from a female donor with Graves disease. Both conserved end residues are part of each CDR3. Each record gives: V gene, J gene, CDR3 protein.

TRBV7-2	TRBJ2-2	CASSWSPGPGELFF
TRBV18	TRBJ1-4	CASSWDRGEKLFF
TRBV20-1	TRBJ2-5	CSARPVGLQETQYF
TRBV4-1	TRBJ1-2	CASSQGEETLYGYTF
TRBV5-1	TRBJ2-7	CASSPRLGGPSSYEQYF
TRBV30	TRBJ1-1	CAWRRRDRGTEAFF
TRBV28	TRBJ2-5	CASRRQGGEETQYF
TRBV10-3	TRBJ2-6	CAISAGTGEPAGANVLTF
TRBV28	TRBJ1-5	CASSWDTAVDQPQHF
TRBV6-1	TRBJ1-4	CASKSVGDNEKLFF
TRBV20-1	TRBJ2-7	CSATRGSLRAYEQYF
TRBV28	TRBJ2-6	CASRTSSGANVLTF
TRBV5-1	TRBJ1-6	CASSSRGGDSPLHF
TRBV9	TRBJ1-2	CASSVSAGDGYTF
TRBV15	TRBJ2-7	CATSDRGGDYEQYF
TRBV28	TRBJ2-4	CASSLPNSGLAKNIQYF
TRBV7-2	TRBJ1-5	CASSSGGFGNQPQHF
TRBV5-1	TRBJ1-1	CASSDTGQLNTEAFF
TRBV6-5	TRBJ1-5	CASSYGNSPGSQPQHF
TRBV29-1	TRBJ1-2	CSVEAVTNYGYTF
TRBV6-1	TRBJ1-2	CASKDLTLYGYTF
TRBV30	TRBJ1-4	CAWMRNEKLFF
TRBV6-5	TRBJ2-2	CASSYSRNTGELFF
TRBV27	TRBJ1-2	CASRPQDRVYGYTF
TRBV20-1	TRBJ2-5	CSAGPTSQGETQYF
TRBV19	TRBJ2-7	CASSPRRPPSYEQYF
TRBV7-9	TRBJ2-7	CASSGGSAYEQYF
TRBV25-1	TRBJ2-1	CASSELLAGGRGSNEQFF